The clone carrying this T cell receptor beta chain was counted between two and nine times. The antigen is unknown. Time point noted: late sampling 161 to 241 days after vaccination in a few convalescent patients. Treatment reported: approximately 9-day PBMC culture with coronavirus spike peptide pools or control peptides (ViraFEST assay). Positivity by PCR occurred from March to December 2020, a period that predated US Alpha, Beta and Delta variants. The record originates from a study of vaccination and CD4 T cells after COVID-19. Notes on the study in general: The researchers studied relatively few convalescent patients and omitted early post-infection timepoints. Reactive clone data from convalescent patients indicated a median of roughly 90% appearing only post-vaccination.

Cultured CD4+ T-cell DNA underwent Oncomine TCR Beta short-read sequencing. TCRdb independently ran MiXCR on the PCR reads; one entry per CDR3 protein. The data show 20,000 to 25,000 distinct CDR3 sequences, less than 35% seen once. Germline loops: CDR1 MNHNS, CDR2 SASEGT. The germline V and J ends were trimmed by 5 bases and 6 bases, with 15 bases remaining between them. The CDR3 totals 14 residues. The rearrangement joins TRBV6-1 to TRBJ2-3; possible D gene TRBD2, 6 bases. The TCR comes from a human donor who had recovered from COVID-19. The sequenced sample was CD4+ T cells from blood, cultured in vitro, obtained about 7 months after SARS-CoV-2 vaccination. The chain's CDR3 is CASSQRGDADTQYF. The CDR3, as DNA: TGTGCCAGCAGTCAACGCGGGGACGCTGATACGCAGTATTTT.